Listed below are T cell receptor beta chains from one sample, sequenced in a study of blood T cell repertoires in COVID-19. Sequencing used immunoSEQ multiplex PCR; TCRdb keeps in-frame clones, though not all of them. The sample has fewer than 150,000 clones; about 83% are singletons. Sample: peripheral blood. Every receptor here comes from a woman in her thirties or forties with acute or convalescent COVID-19. Each CDR3 is given with its conserved first and last residue. A D gene is named only where the DNA matches it firmly. Expanded clones get a size class; other rows say once, few or many, or leave the size out.

D gene: -; clone size: -; V gene: TRBV5-1; J gene: TRBJ1-3; CDR3 protein: CASSQSGDSGNTIYF; CDR3 DNA: TGCGCCAGCAGCCAAAGCGGGGACTCTGGAAACACCATATATTTT
D gene: -; clone size: once; V gene: TRBV6-5; J gene: TRBJ2-1; CDR3 protein: CASSYRQDNEQFF; CDR3 DNA: TGTGCCAGCAGTTACCGACAGGATAATGAGCAGTTCTTC
D gene: -; clone size: -; V gene: TRBV9; J gene: TRBJ2-7; CDR3 protein: CASSVATLADEQYF; CDR3 DNA: TGTGCCAGCAGCGTAGCTACTTTAGCCGACGAGCAGTACTTC
D gene: TRBD2; clone size: -; V gene: TRBV5-1; J gene: TRBJ2-4; CDR3 protein: CASSLGVTSGGPLAKNIQYF; CDR3 DNA: TGCGCCAGCAGCTTGGGGGTGACTAGCGGGGGACCTCTAGCCAAAAACATTCAGTACTTC
D gene: TRBD1; clone size: -; V gene: TRBV30; J gene: TRBJ1-5; CDR3 protein: CACQGTALGQPQHF; CDR3 DNA: TGTGCCTGCCAAGGGACAGCCTTGGGGCAGCCCCAGCATTTT
D gene: TRBD2; clone size: -; V gene: TRBV19; J gene: TRBJ2-1; CDR3 protein: CASSPGLAVSSYNEQFF; CDR3 DNA: TGTGCCAGTAGCCCGGGACTAGCGGTGAGCTCCTACAATGAGCAGTTCTTC
D gene: -; clone size: -; V gene: TRBV4-1; J gene: TRBJ2-1; CDR3 protein: CASSPRGGLSSYNEQFF; CDR3 DNA: TGCGCCAGCAGCCCGAGGGGGGGCCTAAGCTCCTACAATGAGCAGTTCTTC
D gene: TRBD1; clone size: -; V gene: TRBV7-3; J gene: TRBJ2-2; CDR3 protein: CASSLTGTGLDGELFF; CDR3 DNA: TGTGCCAGCAGCCTTACCGGGACAGGGCTAGACGGGGAGCTGTTTTTT
D gene: TRBD1; clone size: -; V gene: TRBV25-1; J gene: TRBJ1-2; CDR3 protein: CASRGQGASGYTF; CDR3 DNA: TGTGCCAGCAGGGGGCAGGGGGCTAGTGGCTACACCTTC
D gene: TRBD2; clone size: -; V gene: TRBV9; J gene: TRBJ2-1; CDR3 protein: CASSVAVGGVNNEQFF; CDR3 DNA: TGTGCCAGCAGCGTAGCGGTCGGGGGGGTAAACAATGAGCAGTTCTTC
D gene: -; clone size: -; V gene: TRBV5-8; J gene: TRBJ1-5; CDR3 protein: CASSSWAPNQPQHF; CDR3 DNA: TGTGCCAGCAGCTCCTGGGCCCCCAATCAGCCCCAGCATTTT
D gene: TRBD2; clone size: few; V gene: TRBV6-4; J gene: TRBJ2-1; CDR3 protein: CASSGGGGSGHNEQFF; CDR3 DNA: TGTGCCAGCAGTGGGGGCGGCGGGAGCGGACACAATGAGCAGTTCTTC
D gene: TRBD2; clone size: -; V gene: TRBV6-6; J gene: TRBJ2-7; CDR3 protein: CASRSSGHEQYF; CDR3 DNA: TGTGCCAGCAGGTCTAGCGGTCACGAGCAGTACTTC
D gene: -; clone size: -; V gene: TRBV7-9; J gene: TRBJ2-2; CDR3 protein: CASSLEISGLSSGELFF; CDR3 DNA: TGTGCCAGCAGCTTAGAGATCTCAGGGTTGAGTTCCGGGGAGCTGTTTTTT
D gene: TRBD1; clone size: -; V gene: TRBV28; J gene: TRBJ2-7; CDR3 protein: CASSFRAGDRGPVSSYEQYF; CDR3 DNA: TGTGCCAGCAGTTTTAGGGCGGGGGACAGGGGGCCGGTTAGCTCCTACGAGCAGTACTTC
D gene: -; clone size: few; V gene: TRBV18; J gene: TRBJ1-2; CDR3 protein: CASSPKGDLGYGYTF; CDR3 DNA: TGTGCCAGCTCACCGAAGGGGGACCTTGGGTATGGCTACACCTTC
D gene: -; clone size: once; V gene: TRBV28; J gene: TRBJ1-1; CDR3 protein: CASTPRVRAPEAFF; CDR3 DNA: TGTGCCAGCACCCCCCGAGTGAGGGCGCCTGAAGCTTTCTTT
D gene: TRBD1; clone size: -; V gene: TRBV27; J gene: TRBJ2-1; CDR3 protein: CASSRVRGWNEQFF; CDR3 DNA: TGTGCCAGCAGCCGTGTCAGGGGGTGGAATGAGCAGTTCTTC
D gene: TRBD1; clone size: few; V gene: TRBV5-4; J gene: TRBJ1-1; CDR3 protein: CASSARDRPSGDTEAFF; CDR3 DNA: TGTGCCAGCAGCGCCCGGGACAGGCCGTCAGGGGACACTGAAGCTTTCTTT
D gene: -; clone size: -; V gene: TRBV6-4; J gene: TRBJ2-2; CDR3 protein: CASSAVGGTGELFF; CDR3 DNA: TGTGCCAGCAGTGCCGTGGGGGGCACCGGGGAGCTGTTTTTT
D gene: TRBD1; clone size: -; V gene: TRBV2; J gene: TRBJ1-5; CDR3 protein: CASSVETGAVNQPQHF; CDR3 DNA: TGTGCCAGCAGTGTAGAGACAGGGGCCGTCAATCAGCCCCAGCATTTT
D gene: TRBD1; clone size: -; V gene: TRBV7-9; J gene: TRBJ2-1; CDR3 protein: CASSFGLGTGGDEQFF; CDR3 DNA: TGTGCCAGCAGCTTTGGGCTAGGGACAGGGGGGGATGAGCAGTTCTTC
D gene: TRBD2; clone size: -; V gene: TRBV13; J gene: TRBJ2-7; CDR3 protein: CASSLVSSGRAGYEQYF; CDR3 DNA: TGTGCCAGCAGCTTAGTTTCTAGCGGGAGGGCCGGCTACGAGCAGTACTTC
D gene: TRBD1; clone size: -; V gene: TRBV10-3; J gene: TRBJ2-3; CDR3 protein: CAISARQTGVADTQYF; CDR3 DNA: TGTGCCATCAGCGCGAGACAGACAGGGGTAGCAGATACGCAGTATTTT
D gene: TRBD1; clone size: -; V gene: TRBV6-2/TRBV6-3; J gene: TRBJ1-1; CDR3 protein: CASSYQGTGNTEAFF; CDR3 DNA: TGTGCCAGCAGTTACCAAGGGACAGGGAACACTGAAGCTTTCTTT
D gene: -; clone size: -; V gene: TRBV12-3/TRBV12-4; J gene: TRBJ1-3; CDR3 protein: CASSLLVENTIYF; CDR3 DNA: TGTGCCAGCAGTTTACTGGTAGAAAACACCATATATTTT
D gene: -; clone size: many; V gene: TRBV15; J gene: TRBJ1-1; CDR3 protein: CATSRDKVSGGDF; CDR3 DNA: TGTGCCACCAGCAGAGATAAAGTCAGCGGAGGAGACTTT
D gene: TRBD1; clone size: -; V gene: TRBV9; J gene: TRBJ1-2; CDR3 protein: CASSVAAGGPYGYTF; CDR3 DNA: TGTGCCAGCAGCGTAGCTGCAGGGGGGCCCTATGGCTACACCTTC
D gene: TRBD2; clone size: -; V gene: TRBV6-6; J gene: TRBJ2-3; CDR3 protein: CASSYSTSGSTDTQYF; CDR3 DNA: TGTGCCAGCAGTTACTCGACTAGCGGGAGTACAGATACGCAGTATTTT
D gene: TRBD1; clone size: -; V gene: TRBV4-3; J gene: TRBJ1-2; CDR3 protein: CASSPGQGLGYTF; CDR3 DNA: TGCGCCAGCAGCCCAGGACAGGGACTTGGCTACACCTTC
D gene: TRBD1; clone size: -; V gene: TRBV30; J gene: TRBJ1-1; CDR3 protein: CAWSVPRQGGTEAFF; CDR3 DNA: TGTGCCTGGAGTGTACCCCGACAGGGAGGCACTGAAGCTTTCTTT
D gene: TRBD1; clone size: -; V gene: TRBV24-1; J gene: TRBJ2-1; CDR3 protein: CATRDRDHPLMEQFF; CDR3 DNA: TGTGCCACCAGAGACAGGGACCACCCCTTAATGGAGCAGTTCTTC
D gene: TRBD2; clone size: -; V gene: TRBV7-9; J gene: TRBJ2-1; CDR3 protein: CASSLTGGSNEQFF; CDR3 DNA: TGTGCCAGCAGCTTAACGGGAGGCAGCAATGAGCAGTTCTTC
D gene: -; clone size: once; V gene: TRBV29-1; J gene: TRBJ1-6; CDR3 protein: CSVAAGSNSPLHF; CDR3 DNA: TGCAGCGTTGCAGCAGGGTCGAATTCACCCCTCCACTTT
D gene: TRBD1; clone size: -; V gene: TRBV11-2; J gene: TRBJ1-6; CDR3 protein: CASSPTGTDNSPLHF; CDR3 DNA: TGTGCCAGCTCTCCAACCGGGACAGATAATTCACCCCTCCACTTT
D gene: TRBD2; clone size: -; V gene: TRBV7-8; J gene: TRBJ2-1; CDR3 protein: CASSGGTSGRQIEQFF; CDR3 DNA: TGTGCCAGCAGCGGCGGGACTAGCGGGAGACAGATTGAGCAGTTCTTC
D gene: -; clone size: -; V gene: TRBV12-3/TRBV12-4; J gene: TRBJ1-5; CDR3 protein: CASRSVAGQPQHF; CDR3 DNA: TGTGCCAGCAGGTCCGTCGCGGGTCAGCCCCAGCATTTT
D gene: TRBD1; clone size: -; V gene: TRBV7-6; J gene: TRBJ2-3; CDR3 protein: CASSRPTGITDTQYF; CDR3 DNA: TGTGCCAGCAGTCGCCCGACAGGGATCACAGATACGCAGTATTTT
D gene: TRBD1; clone size: -; V gene: TRBV2; J gene: TRBJ2-7; CDR3 protein: CAGQGFGYEQYF; CDR3 DNA: TGTGCCGGACAGGGTTTCGGATACGAGCAGTACTTC
D gene: -; clone size: -; V gene: TRBV5-8; J gene: TRBJ2-3; CDR3 protein: CASSFGGMGTDTQYF; CDR3 DNA: TGTGCCAGCAGCTTCGGCGGTATGGGCACAGATACGCAGTATTTT
D gene: -; clone size: -; V gene: TRBV11-2; J gene: TRBJ2-7; CDR3 protein: CASSFLGYEQYF; CDR3 DNA: TGTGCCAGCAGCTTCCTCGGCTACGAGCAGTACTTC
D gene: TRBD1; clone size: -; V gene: TRBV3-1/TRBV3-2; J gene: TRBJ2-5; CDR3 protein: CASSQDTTLTGKQETQYF; CDR3 DNA: TGTGCCAGCAGCCAAGATACTACCCTGACAGGGAAACAAGAGACCCAGTACTTC
D gene: TRBD1; clone size: -; V gene: TRBV5-4; J gene: TRBJ1-1; CDR3 protein: CASSLPTGVNTEAFF; CDR3 DNA: TGTGCCAGCAGCTTGCCCACAGGGGTGAACACTGAAGCTTTCTTT
D gene: -; clone size: -; V gene: TRBV2; J gene: TRBJ1-3; CDR3 protein: CASLQEGGNTIYF; CDR3 DNA: TGTGCCAGCTTACAGGAAGGTGGAAACACCATATATTTT
D gene: -; clone size: -; V gene: TRBV18; J gene: TRBJ2-7; CDR3 protein: CASSPGGTRGYEQYF; CDR3 DNA: TGTGCCAGCTCACCAGGAGGGACCCGCGGGTACGAGCAGTACTTC
D gene: -; clone size: -; V gene: TRBV7-2; J gene: TRBJ2-7; CDR3 protein: CASSLGTPLRYEQYF; CDR3 DNA: TGTGCCAGCAGCTTAGGGACTCCCCTTCGGTACGAGCAGTACTTC
D gene: -; clone size: -; V gene: TRBV7-9; J gene: TRBJ2-2; CDR3 protein: CAKGGGQNTGELFF; CDR3 DNA: TGTGCCAAGGGCGGGGGCCAAAACACCGGGGAGCTGTTTTTT
D gene: TRBD1; clone size: -; V gene: TRBV5-6; J gene: TRBJ1-6; CDR3 protein: CASSTGQGSLALHF; CDR3 DNA: TGTGCCAGCAGCACGGGACAGGGATCTTTGGCCCTCCACTTT
D gene: TRBD2; clone size: once; V gene: TRBV7-3; J gene: TRBJ2-7; CDR3 protein: CASSLGGGASYEQYF; CDR3 DNA: TGTGCCAGCAGCTTAGGCGGGGGGGCCTCCTACGAGCAGTACTTC
D gene: -; clone size: -; V gene: TRBV7-2; J gene: TRBJ1-1; CDR3 protein: CASSQGPGTEAFF; CDR3 DNA: TGTGCCAGCAGCCAGGGGCCGGGGACTGAAGCTTTCTTT
D gene: TRBD2; clone size: -; V gene: TRBV4-3; J gene: TRBJ2-1; CDR3 protein: CASSQDVVGWGGGAYNEQFF; CDR3 DNA: TGCGCCAGCAGCCAAGATGTAGTGGGGTGGGGCGGGGGAGCCTACAATGAGCAGTTCTTC
D gene: -; clone size: once; V gene: TRBV4-3; J gene: TRBJ1-2; CDR3 protein: CASSQDGQTYGYTF; CDR3 DNA: TGCGCCAGCAGCCAAGACGGACAGACCTATGGCTACACCTTC
D gene: -; clone size: -; V gene: TRBV7-9; J gene: TRBJ1-1; CDR3 protein: CASSLRGTVGTEAFF; CDR3 DNA: TGTGCCAGCAGCTTGCGAGGTACGGTCGGGACTGAAGCTTTCTTT